This T cell receptor beta chain was observed in a study of blood T cell repertoires in COVID-19. For the study at large: The origin of the acute and convalescent COVID-19 samples was the United States, Italy and Spain.

In the original workflow: The authors estimated nucleated cell counts from reference gene primer amplification. Clones were read by immunoSEQ multiplex PCR, and TCRdb kept only the in-frame ones, dropping some. The V and J calls and clone size are taken from that table; D and trimming were inferred from the DNA. The sample consists of under 450,000 clones, approximately 89% of them appearing once. Trimming took off 4 bases at V and 5 bases at J, with 21 bases between the two ends. There are 16 residues in the CDR3. Germline CDR1 is LGHNA and CDR2 is YSLEER. During active infection, Seattle patients enrolled and were then monitored through disease.

What was sequenced was peripheral blood. The sequence was collected from a woman between 40 and 50 years old with COVID-19, enrolled during active disease. V and J are TRBV4-3 and TRBJ2-7, with D tentatively TRBD1 (6 bases). The CDR3 region is CASSRDTGSGTDEQYF. DNA for the CDR3: TGCGCCAGCAGCCGAGATACAGGGAGTGGGACGGACGAGCAGTACTTC.